This entry lists 10 T cell receptor beta chains sequenced from one sample in a study of regulatory T cells in long-lasting Graves disease. Time point meaning: persistent/refractory GD, antithyroid drugs over 5 years with positive TRAb. PBMCs provided the RNA from which the TCR library was made. Arm-PCR with iRepertoire HTBI primers amplified the CDR3 regions for these TCR beta libraries. TCRdb analysed the multiplex PCR reads with MiXCR anew, one entry per CDR3 protein. The profile shows hundreds of thousands of distinct CDR3 sequences, around 20% of them singletons. Specimen: peripheral blood mononuclear cells (PBMCs), collected when the disease was refractory, from a patient treated with antithyroid drugs. The receptors derive from a female donor with Graves disease.

The gene calls are TRBV19 and TRBJ2-7; tentatively, D is TRBD1 or TRBD2 (5 bases each). Per germline, CDR1 LNHDA and CDR2 SQIVND (reference sequence). The CDR3 consists of 15 residues. V gave up 4 bases and J gave up 7 bases, with 20 bases separating them. The DNA of the CDR3 is TGTGCCAGTAGTAGTTGGACGGGGCTCACGTGGGAGCAGTACTTC. Translation gives CASSSWTGLTWEQYF.

This clonotype was picked up many times. The rearrangement joins TRBV20-1 to TRBJ2-7; 9 nucleotides match TRBD2. CDR3 length equals 13 residues. CDR1 is DFQATT and CDR2 is SNEGSKA in the germline V gene (reference sequence). V was pared by 5 bases and J by 3 bases, with 5 bases of the junction left unmatched. CDR3 bases: TGCAGTGCTCAAGCGGGAGGACACTACGAGCAGTACTTC. Residues: CSAQAGGHYEQYF.

The table lists this clonotype with many counts. The chain carries TRBV7-2 and TRBJ2-7; 9 bases map to TRBD2. There are 15 residues in the CDR3. V lost 4 bases and J lost 0; bases outside the gene matches: 4. Germline-derived CDR1 and CDR2 are SGHTA and FQGNSA. The CDR3 DNA sequence: TGTGCCAGCAGCTCAGGACTAGCGTACTCCTACGAGCAGTACTTC. It yields the protein CASSSGLAYSYEQYF.

The chain employs TRBV2 and TRBJ2-1; no clear D. The germline V gene encodes CDR1 SNHLY and CDR2 FYNNEI. V was trimmed by 8 bases and J by 6 bases, leaving 14 bases between them. The CDR3 extends over 13 amino acids. CDR3 coding DNA: TGTGCCAGCCTGATCGGACCGGGCAATGAGCAGTTCTTC. Translating gives CASLIGPGNEQFF.

This clonotype was observed at least ten times. This chain connects TRBV2 to TRBJ2-7, with 7 bases that match TRBD2. The CDR3 covers 16 residues. Germline trimming cut 7 bases from V and 0 bases from J; bases unmatched to any gene: 12. Germline V gene lookup returns CDR1 SNHLY and CDR2 FYNNEI. The CDR3 DNA is TGTGCCAGCACCTCGGGTCCGGGAGGTACCTCCTACGAGCAGTACTTC. Its translation: CASTSGPGGTSYEQYF.

This clonotype was seen ten or more times. The rearrangement uses TRBV28 and TRBJ2-7; 8 nucleotides line up with TRBD2. CDR1 and CDR2 from the germline V gene are MDHEN and SYDVKM. CDR3 length: 14 amino acids. Losses at the gene ends were 5 bases for V and 5 bases for J; bases not matched to a gene: 8. The CDR3 nucleotides read TGTGCCAGCAGTATTGGCGGGAGGATTAACGAGCAGTACTTC. Translated, it gives CASSIGGRINEQYF.

Ten or more counts support this clonotype. J is TRBJ2-5 and V is TRBV2, with a weak D call TRBD2 (6 bases). Looked up from germline, CDR1 is SNHLY and CDR2 is FYNNEI. Trimming stripped 8 bases from V and 2 bases from J, with 12 bases between. The CDR3 is 13 amino acids. The CDR3: CASGRYRQETQYF. The CDR3, as DNA: TGTGCCAGCGGGAGGTATAGACAAGAGACCCAGTACTTC.

This clonotype was seen many times. The V and J genes are TRBV11-2 and TRBJ2-5, with TRBD2 identical over 8 bases. There are 15 residues in the CDR3. CDR1 SGHAT and CDR2 FQNNGV come from the germline V gene. V was clipped by 2 bases and J by 4 bases; unmatched bases: 6. The CDR3 DNA is TGTGCCAGCAGCTTACTCAGCGGGAGTTCAGAGACCCAGTACTTC. Amino acids: CASSLLSGSSETQYF.

At least ten counts were recorded for this clonotype. V is TRBV6-1 and J is TRBJ2-6; D is undetermined. V lost 7 bases, J lost 3 bases, and 13 bases lay in between. In germline, CDR1 is MNHNS, CDR2 SASEGT. The CDR3 sequence is 15 residues long. In DNA form, the CDR3 reads TGTGCCAGCACCGAACAGAAGGATGGGGCCAACGTCCTGACTTTC. Translated: CASTEQKDGANVLTF.

The chain carries TRBV6-2 or TRBV6-3 and TRBJ1-5; TRBD1 is a possible D gene (5 bases). V lost 0 bases to trimming and J lost 7 bases, with 19 bases between them. Germline V gene sequence: CDR1 MNHEY, CDR2 SVGEGT. This CDR3 has 17 residues. CDR3 region: CASSYSSAGQLGQPQHF. In DNA form, the CDR3 reads TGTGCCAGCAGTTACTCGTCGGCAGGGCAATTAGGGCAGCCCCAGCATTTT.